A selection of T cell receptor beta chains follows, all from one sample in a study of technical replicates of blood from a few donors. Here immunoSEQ multiplex PCR was the method, and the copy in TCRdb shows in-frame clones only, minus some. The top ten clones hold approximately 0.25% of a sample with about 88,000 clones, 94% of them seen once. The specimen sequenced was T cells isolated from PBMCs. These receptors came from a human donor in good health. Both conserved end residues are part of each CDR3. Fields, in order: J gene, D gene, clone size, V gene, CDR3 DNA, CDR3 protein. D genes are given only for firm matches. A row's size may be missing; if present it is once, few, many or a size class.

>TRBJ2-1|TRBD2|NA|TRBV19
TGTGCCAGTAGGGATATAGGGACTAGCGGGAACTCCTGGCCAGGTTACAATGAGCAGTTCTTC
CASRDIGTSGNSWPGYNEQFF
>TRBJ1-4|NA|NA|TRBV27
TGTGCCAGCAGCCTCAGTACAACTAATGAAAAACTGTTTTTT
CASSLSTTNEKLFF
>TRBJ1-2|NA|NA|TRBV5-1
TGCGCCAGCAGCTTGAGCCCTAGGACACCCTCTAACTATGGCTACACCTTC
CASSLSPRTPSNYGYTF
>TRBJ1-1|TRBD1|once|TRBV9
TGTGCCAGCAGCGTAGAAAGGGACAAGGGGGCTCCTGAAGCTTTCTTT
CASSVERDKGAPEAFF
>TRBJ1-1|NA|NA|TRBV11-2
TGTGCCAGCAGCTTAGATCCAAGCCAAAAAGCTTTCTTT
CASSLDPSQKAFF
>TRBJ2-3|TRBD2|NA|TRBV7-8
TGTGCCAGCAGCTTAGTAGCGGGGGGTATCACAGATACGCAGTATTTT
CASSLVAGGITDTQYF
>TRBJ2-2|TRBD2|NA|TRBV7-2
TGTGCCAGCAGCCCGAAGGGACTAGCGGACACCGGGGAGCTGTTTTTT
CASSPKGLADTGELFF
>TRBJ2-2|NA|NA|TRBV29-1
TGCAGCGTTGAAGGGGGGGGGCGCCCCGGGGAGCTGTTTTTT
CSVEGGGRPGELFF
>TRBJ1-2|NA|NA|TRBV18
TGTGCCAGCTCACCCCCCATTCCGGACAGATTTGGCTACACCTTC
CASSPPIPDRFGYTF
>TRBJ2-6|NA|NA|TRBV2
TGTGCCAGCAGCTTACAAAGGGGGTCAGGGTCCTACTCTGGGGCCAACGTCCTGACTTTC
CASSLQRGSGSYSGANVLTF
>TRBJ2-3|TRBD2|NA|TRBV27
TGTGCCAGCAGTTTATTACTAGCGGGAGGTCTGGATACGCAGTATTTT
CASSLLLAGGLDTQYF
>TRBJ1-3|NA|NA|TRBV6-5
TGTGCCACCTCTTTGAGGCCGTTTCCTGGAAACACCATATATTTT
CATSLRPFPGNTIYF
>TRBJ1-2|NA|NA|TRBV5-1
TGCGCCAGCAGCTTGGGGCTGGGGCTAGTGGATGGCTACACCTTC
CASSLGLGLVDGYTF
>TRBJ1-5|NA|medium-sized|TRBV7-2
TGTGCCAGCAGCACGCAGGGAACCCAGCCCCAGCATTTT
CASSTQGTQPQHF
>TRBJ2-2|NA|NA|TRBV11-2
TGTGCCAGCAGCTTAGGCGGAGGGGGCGAAACCGGGGAGCTGTTTTTT
CASSLGGGGETGELFF
>TRBJ1-5|NA|NA|TRBV19
TGTGCCAGTAGTAAGGGGGGCAATCAGCCCCAGCATTTT
CASSKGGNQPQHF
>TRBJ2-5|TRBD1|NA|TRBV4-1
TGCGCCAGCAGCTCTGGACAGGGGGCGTGGGGGGAGACCCAGTACTTC
CASSSGQGAWGETQYF
>TRBJ2-7|NA|few|TRBV5-1
TGCGCCAGCAGCTTGGTCCGCTACGAGCAGTACTTC
CASSLVRYEQYF
>TRBJ2-3|NA|NA|TRBV6-1
TGTGCCAGCGCGGGGGCTTCTAGCACAGATACGCAGTATTTT
CASAGASSTDTQYF
>TRBJ2-7|TRBD2|NA|TRBV7-3
TGTGCCAGCAGCTCGCCTAGCGGGGGGGTCTACGAGCAGTACTTC
CASSSPSGGVYEQYF
>TRBJ2-7|NA|NA|TRBV5-6
TGTGCCAGCAGCTTGGGCCCAGCCTACGAGCAGTACTTC
CASSLGPAYEQYF
>TRBJ2-1|TRBD2|NA|TRBV11-3
TGTGCCAGCAGCTTGCTAGCGGGAGGGGCGGGGAATGAGCAGTTCTTC
CASSLLAGGAGNEQFF
>TRBJ2-5|TRBD2|NA|TRBV11-2
TGTGCCAGCAGCTCCCTACGCGGCACGACTAGCGGGAGCCAAGAGACCCAGTACTTC
CASSSLRGTTSGSQETQYF
>TRBJ2-7|TRBD1|NA|TRBV5-1
TGCGCCAGCAGCCCGATGGGACAGGCGATCGGCGAGCAGTACTTC
CASSPMGQAIGEQYF
>TRBJ2-7|NA|NA|TRBV9
TGTGCCAGCAGCGTAGTGGAAAGGAGCTACGAGCAGTACTTC
CASSVVERSYEQYF
>TRBJ1-1|NA|NA|TRBV19
TGTGCCAGTAAGGCCAAGGACAGGAACACTGAAGCTTTCTTT
CASKAKDRNTEAFF
>TRBJ1-2|TRBD1|NA|TRBV6-5
TGTGCCAGCAGGAGGGACAGGGGAAACTATGGCTACACCTTC
CASRRDRGNYGYTF
>TRBJ1-1|NA|NA|TRBV5-1
TGCGCCAGCAGTTTCAACCGGGATAGAGAAGCTTTCTTT
CASSFNRDREAFF
>TRBJ2-5|NA|once|TRBV6-5
TGTGCCAGCAGTTACTCGACTAGCCAAGAGACCCAGTACTTC
CASSYSTSQETQYF
>TRBJ2-1|NA|NA|TRBV9
TGTGCCAGCAGCGTTCGGGGGTACATGGGCAGGCAGTTCTTC
CASSVRGYMGRQFF
>TRBJ1-5|NA|NA|TRBV6-1
TGTGCCAGCAGTGAAGGGGGATACGGCAGGGGTCTTACTTATAGCAATCAGCCCCAGCATTTT
CASSEGGYGRGLTYSNQPQHF
>TRBJ2-1|TRBD1|NA|TRBV7-9
TGTGCCAGCAGCACGGACCGGGACAGGGGAGGCAATGAGCAGTTCTTC
CASSTDRDRGGNEQFF
>TRBJ2-3|TRBD2|NA|TRBV30
TGTGCCTGGAAACCTCTAGCGGGGCAGCAGTATTTT
CAWKPLAGQQYF
>TRBJ2-7|NA|NA|TRBV6-5
TGTGCCTCCTTCGGTAGGGGCGCTGGGAACTACGAGCAGTACTTC
CASFGRGAGNYEQYF
>TRBJ2-5|TRBD2|NA|TRBV27
TGTGCCAGCAGTTCTCTCAGATCTAGCGGGGGGCAAGAGACCCAGTACTTC
CASSSLRSSGGQETQYF
>TRBJ1-4|NA|NA|TRBV11-3
TGTGCCAGCAGCCTAACAGGGTTCGGGGAAAAACTGTTTTTT
CASSLTGFGEKLFF
>TRBJ2-1|NA|NA|TRBV30
TGTGCCTGGAGTGTACCCGGTGAGCAGTTCTTC
CAWSVPGEQFF
>TRBJ2-5|NA|NA|TRBV4-1
TGCGCCAGCAGCCAAGGGACTCAAGAGACCCAGTACTTC
CASSQGTQETQYF
>TRBJ2-2|NA|NA|TRBV6-5
TGTGCCAGCATCCCACAGGGCCCGAACACCGGGGAGCTGTTTTTT
CASIPQGPNTGELFF
>TRBJ1-1|NA|NA|TRBV19
TGTGCCAGTAGTCTACTGCGGAACACTGAAGCTTTCTTT
CASSLLRNTEAFF
>TRBJ2-2|TRBD1|NA|TRBV9
TGTGCCAGCAGCCTCCGGGGACAGACGAACACCGGGGAGCTGTTTTTT
CASSLRGQTNTGELFF
>TRBJ1-2|NA|NA|TRBV5-1
TGCGCCAGCAGCTTGGATGGGGGCCGTAACTATGGCTACACCTTC
CASSLDGGRNYGYTF
>TRBJ1-1|TRBD1|NA|TRBV18
TGTGCCAGCTCCGGGACAGGGAGCGCTGAAGCTTTCTTT
CASSGTGSAEAFF
>TRBJ2-5|NA|NA|TRBV28
TGTGCCAGCAATGAAAGCGGCCTCGAAGAGACCCAGTACTTC
CASNESGLEETQYF
>TRBJ1-2|TRBD1|once|TRBV28
TGTGCCAGCAGGGGGACAGGGGGGTATGGCTACACCTTC
CASRGTGGYGYTF
>TRBJ1-3|TRBD1|NA|TRBV29-1
TGCAGCATCGCAGGGGGGTCGTCTGGAAACACCATATATTTT
CSIAGGSSGNTIYF
>TRBJ1-1|TRBD1|NA|TRBV7-9
TGTGCCAGCAGCTTCGGGACAGGGTATGACACTGAAGCTTTCTTT
CASSFGTGYDTEAFF
>TRBJ1-2|NA|NA|TRBV6-1
TGTGCCAGCAGGGACTTTACCGAGTCTAACTATGGCTACACCTTC
CASRDFTESNYGYTF